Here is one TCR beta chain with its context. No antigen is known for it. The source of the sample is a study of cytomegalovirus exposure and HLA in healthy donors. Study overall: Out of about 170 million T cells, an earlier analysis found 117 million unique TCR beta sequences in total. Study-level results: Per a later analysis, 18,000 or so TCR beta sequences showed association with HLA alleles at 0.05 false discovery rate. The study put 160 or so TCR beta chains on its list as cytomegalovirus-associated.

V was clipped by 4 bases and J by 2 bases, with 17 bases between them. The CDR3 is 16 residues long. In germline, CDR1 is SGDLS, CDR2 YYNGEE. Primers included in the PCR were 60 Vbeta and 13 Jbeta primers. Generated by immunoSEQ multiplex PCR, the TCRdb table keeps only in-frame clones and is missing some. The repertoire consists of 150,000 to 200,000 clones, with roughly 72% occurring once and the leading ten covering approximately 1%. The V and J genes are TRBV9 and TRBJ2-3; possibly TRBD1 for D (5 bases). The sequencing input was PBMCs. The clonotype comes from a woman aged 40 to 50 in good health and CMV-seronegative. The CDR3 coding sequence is TGTGCCAGCAGCCCTGGGGTGGACACTTACACAGATACGCAGTATTTT. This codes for CASSPGVDTYTDTQYF.